Listed below are T cell receptor beta chains from one sample, sequenced in a study of a mutant IDH1 vaccine in newly diagnosed glioma. These receptors' antigens are unknown. The method was immunoSEQ multiplex PCR; TCRdb's version includes in-frame clones alone and lacks a portion of them. The table records about 72,000 clones, 80% to 85% of them present only once. The starting material was PBMCs, obtained from a glioma patient whose treatment included an IDH1 peptide vaccine. Source of these receptors: a man aged 18 to 30 with glioma. Both conserved end residues are part of each CDR3. The D gene is left open where the match is weak. Only part of the rows carry a size: once, few, many, or a class if the clone is expanded.

clone_size	cdr3_length	v_call	j_call	d_call	cdr3_aa	cdr3_nt
NA	16	TRBV4-1	TRBJ2-5	TRBD2	CASSPWGAGGQETQYF	TGCGCCAGCAGCCCTTGGGGAGCGGGGGGGCAGGAGACCCAGTACTTC
NA	11	TRBV20-1	TRBJ2-7	NA	CSAGLSYEQYF	TGCAGTGCCGGGCTCTCCTACGAGCAGTACTTC
NA	15	TRBV6-6	TRBJ1-6	TRBD1	CASRGNDRENSPLHF	TGTGCCAGCAGGGGGAATGACAGGGAAAATTCACCCCTCCACTTT
NA	15	TRBV28	TRBJ2-3	NA	CASSPLGRSTDTQYF	TGTGCCAGCAGTCCCCTGGGGAGGAGCACAGATACGCAGTATTTT
once	16	TRBV7-9	TRBJ2-5	NA	CASSLNNWASQETQYF	TGTGCCAGCAGCTTAAATAATTGGGCCAGCCAAGAGACCCAGTACTTC
NA	15	TRBV6-6	TRBJ1-4	NA	CASSSFGGAGEKLFF	TGTGCCAGCAGTTCCTTTGGGGGCGCGGGTGAAAAACTGTTTTTT
NA	18	TRBV30	TRBJ2-2	TRBD2	CAWRAPGLAGGPGGELFF	TGTGCCTGGAGGGCTCCGGGACTAGCGGGGGGGCCGGGCGGGGAGCTGTTTTTT
NA	14	TRBV6-5	TRBJ2-7	NA	CASSYYRGNHEQYF	TGTGCCAGCAGTTACTATCGGGGAAACCACGAGCAGTACTTC
NA	16	TRBV7-9	TRBJ2-3	TRBD1	CASSFGTGGMTDTQYF	TGTGCCAGCAGCTTCGGGACAGGGGGCATGACAGATACGCAGTATTTT
NA	17	TRBV18	TRBJ2-4	TRBD1	CASSPRGAGTVEDIQYF	TGTGCCAGCTCACCAAGAGGGGCCGGGACAGTAGAAGACATTCAGTACTTC
NA	13	TRBV5-6	TRBJ2-7	TRBD1	CASSWDRAYEQYF	TGTGCCAGCAGCTGGGACAGAGCCTACGAGCAGTACTTC
NA	15	TRBV12-5	TRBJ1-6	NA	CASAIWRPYNSPLHF	TGTGCTAGTGCTATTTGGAGGCCCTATAATTCACCCCTCCACTTT
NA	14	TRBV30	TRBJ1-2	NA	CAWSEVGTLLGYTF	TGTGCCTGGAGTGAGGTGGGGACACTCTTAGGCTACACCTTC
NA	15	TRBV7-2	TRBJ2-3	NA	CASSLDRRSTDTQYF	TGTGCCAGCAGCTTAGATCGGAGGAGCACAGATACGCAGTATTTT
NA	17	TRBV7-9	TRBJ1-2	NA	CASSGGGDLTAIYGYTF	TGTGCCAGCAGCGGCGGAGGAGATTTGACAGCGATCTATGGCTACACCTTC
NA	14	TRBV6-5	TRBJ2-7	NA	CASRSGTPDYEQYF	TGTGCCAGCAGATCAGGGACACCAGACTACGAGCAGTACTTC
NA	18	TRBV4-2	TRBJ2-7	NA	CASSQRGGQRGASYEQYF	TGTGCCAGCAGTCAAAGGGGGGGACAGAGGGGGGCTTCCTACGAGCAGTACTTC
NA	11	TRBV29-1	TRBJ2-2	NA	CSTSFAGELFF	TGCAGCACGTCCTTTGCCGGGGAGCTGTTTTTT
NA	15	TRBV14	TRBJ1-1	TRBD1	CASSPRQGAGTEAFF	TGTGCCAGCAGCCCCAGACAGGGGGCAGGGACTGAAGCTTTCTTT
NA	14	TRBV30	TRBJ1-5	TRBD1	CAWRRQGPNQPQHF	TGTGCCTGGAGACGACAGGGCCCCAATCAGCCCCAGCATTTT
NA	16	TRBV19	TRBJ1-2	NA	CASRARWAQGNYGYTF	TGTGCCAGTAGGGCCCGGTGGGCACAGGGAAACTATGGCTACACCTTC
NA	14	TRBV7-9	TRBJ1-1	TRBD1	CASSYTGEDTEAFF	TGTGCCAGCAGCTATACAGGGGAGGACACTGAAGCTTTCTTT
NA	13	TRBV4-3	TRBJ1-4	NA	CASSQRYGEKLFF	TGCGCCAGCAGCCAAAGATACGGGGAAAAACTGTTTTTT
NA	12	TRBV7-8	TRBJ1-1	NA	CASGYTEGEAFF	TGTGCCAGCGGATATACGGAAGGGGAAGCTTTCTTT
NA	14	TRBV6-5	TRBJ2-1	TRBD1	CASSYDRAGDEQFF	TGTGCCAGCAGTTACGACAGGGCCGGAGATGAGCAGTTCTTC
NA	15	TRBV4-3	TRBJ2-7	TRBD1	CASSQRQGGSYEQYF	TGCGCCAGCAGCCAAAGACAGGGGGGTTCCTACGAGCAGTACTTC
NA	17	TRBV4-1	TRBJ2-1	TRBD1	CASSSGVGTGPYNEQFF	TGCGCCAGCAGCTCCGGGGTCGGGACAGGGCCCTACAATGAGCAGTTCTTC
NA	14	TRBV11-1	TRBJ1-1	TRBD1	CASSWGTGGTEAFF	TGTGCCAGCAGCTGGGGAACAGGGGGCACTGAAGCTTTCTTT
once	15	TRBV9	TRBJ1-1	NA	CASSVGDNKNTEAFF	TGTGCCAGCAGCGTAGGGGACAACAAGAACACTGAAGCTTTCTTT
NA	14	TRBV5-5	TRBJ2-4	NA	CASSMGIAKNIQYF	TGTGCCAGCAGCATGGGAATAGCCAAAAACATTCAGTACTTC
once	19	TRBV5-4	TRBJ2-7	NA	CASSLDIRGGAHTSYEQYF	TGTGCCAGCAGCTTGGACATTCGAGGGGGGGCTCATACATCCTACGAGCAGTACTTC
few	13	TRBV9	TRBJ1-1	NA	CASSVGTDTEAFF	TGTGCCAGCAGCGTAGGGACAGACACTGAAGCTTTCTTT
NA	14	TRBV27	TRBJ2-7	TRBD1	CASSSLTGGNEQYF	TGTGCCAGCAGTTCCCTGACAGGGGGTAACGAGCAGTACTTC
NA	12	TRBV5-1	TRBJ1-2	NA	CASSSPNSGYTF	TGCGCCAGCAGCTCTCCAAACTCTGGCTACACCTTC
NA	14	TRBV2	TRBJ2-3	TRBD2	CASSPRLAGDTQYF	TGTGCCAGCAGTCCCCGACTAGCGGGGGATACGCAGTATTTT
NA	14	TRBV10-3	TRBJ2-3	TRBD2	CAAGGAGGTDTQYF	TGTGCGGCCGGGGGTGCGGGGGGCACAGATACGCAGTATTTT
NA	12	TRBV30	TRBJ1-1	NA	CAWTEMNTEAFF	TGTGCCTGGACTGAGATGAACACTGAAGCTTTCTTT
NA	11	TRBV20-1	TRBJ2-5	NA	CSAPGVETQYF	TGCAGTGCCCCGGGGGTGGAGACCCAGTACTTC
NA	12	TRBV6-5	TRBJ1-1	NA	CASSRRDTEAFF	TGTGCCAGCAGTCGCCGGGACACTGAAGCTTTCTTT
few	13	TRBV6-4	TRBJ2-1	NA	CASSDKTSNEQFF	TGTGCCAGCAGTGACAAGACTAGCAATGAGCAGTTCTTC
NA	13	TRBV2	TRBJ1-6	TRBD1	CASGGQGLMVLHF	TGTGCCAGCGGGGGACAGGGGTTAATGGTCCTCCACTTT
NA	12	TRBV9	TRBJ2-1	NA	CASSPPYNEQFF	TGTGCCAGCAGCCCGCCCTACAATGAGCAGTTCTTC
once	12	TRBV7-6	TRBJ1-3	NA	CASSSQGNTIYF	TGTGCCAGCAGCTCACAGGGAAACACCATATATTTT
once	12	TRBV7-9	TRBJ1-2	NA	CASSLAHYGYTF	TGTGCCAGCAGCTTAGCACACTATGGCTACACCTTC
NA	15	TRBV7-9	TRBJ2-7	NA	CASSPGAGKGNEQYF	TGTGCCAGCAGCCCGGGCGCAGGGAAAGGGAACGAGCAGTACTTC
NA	13	TRBV5-1	TRBJ1-1	NA	CASCPQENTEAFF	TGCGCCAGCTGCCCACAGGAGAACACTGAAGCTTTCTTT
few	12	TRBV6-6	TRBJ1-2	NA	CASSPDIYGYTF	TGTGCCAGCAGTCCCGACATCTATGGCTACACCTTC
NA	13	TRBV2	TRBJ2-5	NA	CASRQSRRETQYF	TGTGCCAGCAGGCAGTCCCGTCGGGAGACCCAGTACTTC
NA	17	TRBV18	TRBJ1-4	NA	CASSPSVNRVRDEKLFF	TGTGCCAGCTCACCCTCGGTCAACAGGGTACGAGATGAAAAACTGTTTTTT
NA	12	TRBV6-5	TRBJ1-2	TRBD1	CASNGQGSGYTF	TGTGCCAGCAACGGACAGGGTTCCGGCTACACCTTC
NA	19	TRBV5-6	TRBJ1-1	NA	CASSFRGVRFTSRITEAFF	TGTGCCAGCAGCTTTCGTGGGGTCCGGTTTACAAGCAGAATCACTGAAGCTTTCTTT
NA	16	TRBV9	TRBJ2-1	NA	CASSPRLRIEGNEQFF	TGTGCCAGCAGCCCGAGACTACGAATAGAGGGCAATGAGCAGTTCTTC
NA	13	TRBV27	TRBJ1-5	NA	CASSRDSFQPQHF	TGTGCCAGCAGTCGAGACAGCTTCCAGCCCCAGCATTTT
NA	17	TRBV5-1	TRBJ2-1	TRBD2	CASSLAGTPGSYNEQFF	TGCGCCAGCAGCTTAGCGGGGACCCCGGGGTCCTACAATGAGCAGTTCTTC
NA	15	TRBV4-3	TRBJ2-7	NA	CASSHSRLWIYEQYF	TGCGCCAGCAGCCATTCTAGGTTGTGGATCTACGAGCAGTACTTC
NA	15	TRBV11-2	TRBJ2-1	NA	CASSEGAPSYNEQFF	TGTGCCAGCAGCGAGGGTGCCCCGTCCTACAATGAGCAGTTCTTC
NA	14	TRBV5-4	TRBJ1-2	TRBD1	CASSPGQASYGYTF	TGTGCCAGCAGCCCCGGACAGGCGAGCTATGGCTACACCTTC
NA	13	TRBV18	TRBJ2-7	NA	CASSSYRNYEQYF	TGTGCCAGCTCATCCTACAGGAACTACGAGCAGTACTTC
NA	14	TRBV5-1	TRBJ2-1	NA	CASSSRGPADEQFF	TGCGCCAGCAGCTCCCGGGGCCCCGCGGATGAGCAGTTCTTC
NA	18	TRBV7-8	TRBJ2-2	TRBD2	CASTNTQAGLGGTGELFF	TGTGCCAGCACCAACACCCAAGCTGGACTAGGTGGAACCGGGGAGCTGTTTTTT